This entry features one T cell receptor beta chain sequence. The CDR3 consists of 13 residues. CDR1 and CDR2 from the germline V gene are MNHNS and SASEGT. V was cut by 4 bases and J by 8 bases, with 12 bases left in between. It was with 60 Vbeta and 13 Jbeta primers that the PCR ran. Profiled with immunoSEQ multiplex PCR; TCRdb holds only in-frame clones, not every one. The sample has roughly 140,000 clones, around 82% seen once. The sample belongs to a study of cytomegalovirus exposure and HLA in healthy donors. Sequencing was performed on PBMCs. This sequence originates from a middle-aged woman in good health and CMV-seropositive. This sequence joins TRBV6-1 and TRBJ2-1; the D gene is possibly TRBD2 (5 bases). DNA for the CDR3: TGTGCCAGCAGTGCGTGGCGGGCCGATGAGCAGTTCTTC. As protein: CASSAWRADEQFF.